This record covers a single T cell receptor beta chain. Original analysis: Amplification of reference gene primers was used by the study to estimate nucleated cell counts. Sequenced by immunoSEQ multiplex PCR; TCRdb stores in-frame clones only, minus some. The V and J calls and clone size are taken from that table; D and trimming were inferred from the DNA. The profile shows about 240,000 clones, around 86% of them singletons. V gave up 4 bases and J gave up 8 bases; unmatched junction bases: 8. Germline CDR1 is SGHRS and CDR2 is YFSETQ. CDR3 length: 13 residues. The data stem from a study of blood T cell repertoires in COVID-19. Study at large: Whether acute or convalescent, the COVID-19 samples came from the United States, Italy and Spain. In each case, the material was cDNA or gDNA derived from T cells, B-cell-depleted T cells, or PBMCs.

V usage is TRBV5-1 and J usage is TRBJ1-2, with TRBD1 matching over 7 bases. Sequencing was done on a sample of peripheral blood. This clonotype was sampled from a woman aged 45-65 years with COVID-19, enrolled during active disease. CDR3 nucleotide sequence: TGCGCCAGCAGCCCTGACAGGGCGGAGGGCTACACCTTC. Its protein product is CASSPDRAEGYTF.